The 23 T cell receptor beta chains presented below share a single source sample, sequenced in a study of cytomegalovirus exposure and HLA in healthy donors. The PCR employed 60 Vbeta primers together with 13 Jbeta primers. Measured with immunoSEQ multiplex PCR; TCRdb has only the in-frame clones, and not every one. The profile covers about 130,000 clones, with about 80% appearing a single time and over 2.5% taken by the ten largest. The material sequenced was PBMCs. The receptors shown here come from a woman aged 50 to 65 in good health and CMV-seronegative.

The table lists this clone with a few counts. V usage is TRBV1 and J usage is TRBJ1-2; TRBD1 reflects the table's D call only, with no check against the DNA. TRBV1 is marked as a pseudogene. This CDR3 comprises 15 residues. In DNA form, the CDR3 reads TGCACCAGCAGCCAAGGGGCAAGGGGCGCAGGGGGCTACACCTTC. This codes for CTSSQGARGAGGYTF.

The chain links TRBV5-8 to TRBJ2-3; 9 bases line up with TRBD2. Germline V gene lookup returns CDR1 SGHTS and CDR2 YDEGEE. The CDR3 has 13 residues. Unmatched junction bases numbered 2, after V lost 8 bases and J lost 1 base. CDR3 bases: TGTGCCAGTAGGACTAGCGGCACAGATACGCAGTATTTT. It specifies CASRTSGTDTQYF.

The rearrangement links TRBV11-2 to TRBJ2-6; no definite D call. Trimming pared 4 bases from V and 0 bases from J, leaving 7 bases between. The CDR3 extends over 15 amino acids. The germline V gene has CDR1 SGHAT and CDR2 FQNNGV. The CDR3 protein is CASSYTLSGANVLTF. The DNA of the CDR3 is TGTGCCAGCAGCTACACCCTCTCTGGGGCCAACGTCCTGACTTTC.

The chain recombines TRBV7-9 with TRBJ2-7; D is undetermined. The V end was cut by 5 bases, the J end by 2 bases, with 10 bases between. CDR1 and CDR2 (germline): SEHNR, FQNEAQ (reference sequence). The CDR3 length is 13 residues. The CDR3 coding sequence is TGTGCCAGCAGCCCTACTTCAACCTACGAGCAGTACTTC. Protein sequence: CASSPTSTYEQYF.

This rearrangement joins TRBV7-3 to TRBJ1-2; weak D call: TRBD1 (5 bases). The V and J ends lost 0 bases and 1 base respectively, with 15 bases between them. CDR1 is SGHTA, CDR2 FQGTGA, per germline. CDR3 length equals 17 residues. CDR3 sequence (DNA): TGTGCCAGCAGCTTAACGTGGGAACAAGGGGTTAACTATGGCTACACCTTC. This sequence encodes CASSLTWEQGVNYGYTF.

The gene calls are TRBV7-9 and TRBJ1-1, with D hard to call. The length of the CDR3 is 14 residues. Trimming took 1 base from V and 0 from J, leaving 6 bases between them. Germline V gene lookup returns CDR1 SEHNR and CDR2 FQNEAQ (reference sequence). CDR3 sequence: CASSLESVNTEAFF. In nucleotides, the CDR3 is TGTGCCAGCAGCTTAGAATCCGTGAACACTGAAGCTTTCTTT.

This chain connects TRBV10-3 to TRBJ2-5; tentative D call: TRBD2 (6 bases). Germline V gene lookup returns CDR1 ENHRY and CDR2 SYGVKD. The CDR3 is 13 residues long. Trimming shortened V by 0 bases and J by 4 bases, and 6 bases separated the two germline ends. The CDR3 is CAISESAGETQYF. In nucleotides, the CDR3 is TGTGCCATCAGTGAGTCAGCGGGAGAGACCCAGTACTTC.

This rearrangement joins TRBV29-1 to TRBJ2-1; 11 bases are a match to TRBD1. V lost 4 bases and J lost 7; bases outside the gene matches: 6. This CDR3 region has 14 residues. Per germline, CDR1 SQVTM and CDR2 ANQGSEA. The CDR3 protein is CSVAPGTGGNEQFF. The CDR3 nucleotides read TGCAGCGTTGCCCCGGGGACAGGGGGAAATGAGCAGTTCTTC.

V and J are TRBV4-3 and TRBJ1-2, with D unresolved. Germline V gene data show CDR1 as LGHNA and CDR2 as YSLEER. The CDR3 extends over 13 amino acids. The V end was cut by 5 bases, the J end by 4 bases, with 11 bases between. The CDR3 reads CASSSRQFYGYTF. The CDR3 DNA is TGCGCCAGCAGCTCGCGGCAGTTCTATGGCTACACCTTC.

This clone was seen only a few times. This chain connects TRBV7-6 to TRBJ2-5, with TRBD2 matching 14 bases. Trimming removed 5 bases from V and 4 bases from J; junction bases left unmatched: 3. This CDR3 spans 15 amino acids. Germline V gene sequence: CDR1 SGHVS, CDR2 FNYEAQ. CDR3 protein: CASSTGLAGGETQYF. The CDR3 coding sequence is TGTGCCAGCAGCACCGGACTAGCGGGAGGAGAGACCCAGTACTTC.

The CDR3 here is CACRQVNTEAFF. The CDR3 DNA is TGTGCCTGCCGACAGGTTAACACTGAAGCTTTCTTT. The V call is TRBV30, the J call TRBJ1-1; D may be TRBD1 (6 bases). Trimming left V 6 bases short and J 2 bases short, with 10 bases between. Germline values: CDR1 GTSNPN, CDR2 SVGIG (reference sequence). CDR3 length equals 12 residues. The entire variable domain, with the rest obtained from reference TRBV30 and TRBJ1-1, is as follows: SQTIHQWPATLVQPVGSPLSLECTVEGTSNPNLYWYRQAAGRGLQLLFYSVGIGQISSEVPQNLSASRPQDRQFILSSKKLLLSDSGFYLCACRQVNTEAFFGQGTRLTVV.

This chain uses TRBV28 with TRBJ1-1; D call uncertain. V was shortened by 5 bases and J by 0 bases, with 16 bases between the two germline ends. The CDR3 contains 16 residues. Per germline, CDR1 MDHEN and CDR2 SYDVKM. The CDR3 spells CASSRVNEGLNTEAFF. The CDR3 DNA sequence: TGTGCCAGCAGTAGGGTAAATGAGGGTTTGAACACTGAAGCTTTCTTT.

The V gene is TRBV28, the J gene TRBJ2-7, with D possibly being TRBD2 (6 bases). This CDR3 has 14 amino acids. Germline assignment: CDR1 MDHEN and CDR2 SYDVKM. V was trimmed by 8 bases and J by 1 base, leaving 15 bases between them. The CDR3 sequence: CASGGYGNSYEQYF. The CDR3 DNA reads as TGTGCCAGCGGGGGGTACGGCAATTCCTACGAGCAGTACTTC.

This clone has more than one count but fewer than ten. The chain joins TRBV4-2 to TRBJ2-4; D gene uncertain. The V gene's germline CDR1 is LGHNA and CDR2 YNFKEQ. The V and J ends lost 1 base and 1 base respectively, with 11 bases between them. The CDR3 consists of 16 residues. CDR3: CASSQVISEAKNIQYF. CDR3 coding DNA: TGTGCCAGCAGCCAAGTGATATCCGAGGCCAAAAACATTCAGTACTTC.

A note on this clone: Within the sample, other DNA sequences also encode this same CDR3. This chain connects TRBV9 to TRBJ2-1; D is undetermined. The V gene lost 0 bases and the J gene lost 4 bases, with 5 bases spanning the gap. Germline CDR1 is SGDLS and CDR2 is YYNGEE. The CDR3 spans 13 residues. The DNA of the CDR3 is TGTGCCAGCAGCGTAGGAACTTACAATGAGCAGTTCTTC. Its protein is CASSVGTYNEQFF.

The CDR3 spells CASSLPPGQVIDEQYF. CDR3 bases: TGCGCCAGCAGCTTGCCACCGGGACAGGTCATCGACGAGCAGTACTTC. The chain combines TRBV5-1 with TRBJ2-7, with 8 nucleotides matching TRBD1. The CDR3 runs 16 residues. Germline V gene data show CDR1 as SGHRS and CDR2 as YFSETQ. Losses at the gene ends were 1 base for V and 5 bases for J; bases not matched to a gene: 11. The full variable domain, rest sourced from reference TRBV5-1 and TRBJ2-7, is KAGVTQTPRYLIKTRGQQVTLSCSPISGHRSVSWYQQTPGQGLQFLFEYFSETQRNKGNFPGRFSGRQFSNSRSEMNVSTLELGDSALYLCASSLPPGQVIDEQYFGPGTRLTVT.

The CDR3, as DNA: TGTGCCAGTAGGCCGACAGGACAGAACACTGAAGCTTTCTTT. Translating gives CASRPTGQNTEAFF. This chain uses TRBV19 with TRBJ1-1, with D possibly being TRBD1 (6 bases). Trimming removed 6 bases at V and 1 base at J, with 12 bases between. This CDR3 is built from 14 residues. Germline V gene lookup returns CDR1 LNHDA and CDR2 SQIVND (reference sequence).

The chain joins TRBV30 to TRBJ1-1, with 8 bases that match TRBD1. The CDR3 contains 14 residues. Germline CDR1 reads GTSNPN; CDR2 reads SVGIG (reference sequence). V trimming: 2 bases; J trimming: 3 bases; junction bases outside the gene matches: 5. The CDR3 DNA sequence: TGTGCCTGGAGTAAGGACAGGGTAGACACTGAAGCTTTCTTT. Protein sequence: CAWSKDRVDTEAFF.

The chain carries TRBV15 and TRBJ2-7, with D possibly being TRBD1 (5 bases). Germline-derived CDR1 and CDR2 are LNHNV and YYDKDF (reference sequence). V was pared by 0 bases and J by 4 bases, with 13 bases between. The CDR3 length is 15 residues. DNA for the CDR3: TGTGCCACCAGCAGAGATCCCTGGCAGGGATACGAGCAGTACTTC. Its translation is CATSRDPWQGYEQYF.

The chain carries TRBV4-2 and TRBJ1-2; D not certain. The V and J ends lost 4 bases and 8 bases respectively, with 11 bases between them. Germline values: CDR1 LGHNA, CDR2 YNFKEQ. The CDR3 covers 12 residues. CDR3 nucleotides: TGTGCCAGCAGCCTATCGGGTCTCGGCTACACCTTC. The encoded protein is CASSLSGLGYTF.

The chain has TRBV6-5 and TRBJ1-2; 7 bases fit TRBD1. The germline gives CDR1 MNHEY, CDR2 SVGAGI. The CDR3 is made up of 14 amino acids. Trimming removed 4 bases from V and 7 bases from J; junction bases left unmatched: 9. CDR3 DNA: TGTGCCAGCAGTTTCACAGGGGACGGGAGTGGCTACACCTTC. Its protein is CASSFTGDGSGYTF.

The chain links TRBV13 to TRBJ1-1; 12 bases fit TRBD1. V lost 5 bases and J lost 2; bases outside the gene matches: 3. Germline CDR1 PRHDT, CDR2 FYEKMQ (reference sequence). The CDR3 extends over 15 amino acids. CDR3 DNA: TGTGCCAGCAGCGGGGGGACAGGGGGCAACACTGAAGCTTTCTTT. Translation gives CASSGGTGGNTEAFF. Filled out from reference TRBV13 and TRBJ1-1, the complete variable domain reads AAGVIQSPRHLIKEKRETATLKCYPIPRHDTVYWYQQGPGQDPQFLISFYEKMQSDKGSIPDRFSAQQFSDYHSELNMSSLELGDSALYFCASSGGTGGNTEAFFGQGTRLTVV.

This clone was seen a few times. The V call is TRBV6-5, the J call TRBJ2-3; 8 bases agree with TRBD2. Trimming at V came to 2 bases and at J to 4 bases, leaving 5 bases not matched to a gene. CDR3 size: 15 residues. The germline CDR1 and CDR2 sequences are MNHEY and SVGAGI. The CDR3 DNA is TGTGCCAGCAGTTACCCTACGGGAGGGCCAGATACGCAGTATTTT. It specifies CASSYPTGGPDTQYF.